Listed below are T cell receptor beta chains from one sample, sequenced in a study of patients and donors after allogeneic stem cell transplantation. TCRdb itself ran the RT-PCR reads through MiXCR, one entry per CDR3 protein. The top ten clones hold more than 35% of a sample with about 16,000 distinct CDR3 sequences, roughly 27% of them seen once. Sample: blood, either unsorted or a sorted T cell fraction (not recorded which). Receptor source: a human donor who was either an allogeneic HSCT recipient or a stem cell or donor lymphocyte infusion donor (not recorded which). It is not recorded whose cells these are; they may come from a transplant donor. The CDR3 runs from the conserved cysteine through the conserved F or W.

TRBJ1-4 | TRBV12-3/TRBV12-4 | CASSPTRVTSNEKLFF
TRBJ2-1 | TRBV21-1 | CASSGGNEQFF
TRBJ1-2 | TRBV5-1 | CASSLTGAALHGYTF
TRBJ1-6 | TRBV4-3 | CASSQDSAQRRGNSPLHF
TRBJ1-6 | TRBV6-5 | CASSRYRGTYNSPLHF
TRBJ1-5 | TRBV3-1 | CASSQRGQPQHF
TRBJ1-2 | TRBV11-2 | CASSLVVDRQGISYTF
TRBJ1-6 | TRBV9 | CASSVWDTSLSPLHF
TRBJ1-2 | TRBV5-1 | CASSSQGVLYGYTF
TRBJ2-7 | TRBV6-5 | CASSYGGEEYEQYF
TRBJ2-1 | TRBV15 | CATSRDQLAGVGNEQFF
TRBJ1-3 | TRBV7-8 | CASSLVRAGNTIYF
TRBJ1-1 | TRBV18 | CASSPLWANTEAFF
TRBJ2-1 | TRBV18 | CASSERNEQFF
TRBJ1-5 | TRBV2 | CATGQGENQPQHF
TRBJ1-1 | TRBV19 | CASSIQITVNTEAFF
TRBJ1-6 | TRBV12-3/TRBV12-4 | CASSLWGTSPLHF
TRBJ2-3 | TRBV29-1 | CSVRRGTDTQYF
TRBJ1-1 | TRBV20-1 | CSASKGNTEAFF
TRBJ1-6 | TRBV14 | CASSQDRRSPLHF
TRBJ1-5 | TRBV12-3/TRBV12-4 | CASSLRTKEQPQHF
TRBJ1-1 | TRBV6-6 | CASRPPWIF
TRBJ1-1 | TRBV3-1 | CASSPDRGLGEAFF
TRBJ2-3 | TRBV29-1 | CSLETGDF
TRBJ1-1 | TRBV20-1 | CRIAQGANTEAFF
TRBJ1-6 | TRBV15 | CATSSAGRAPPLHF
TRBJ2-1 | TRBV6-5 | CASSLDTVNEQFF
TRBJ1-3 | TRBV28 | CASTAGTSGNTIYF
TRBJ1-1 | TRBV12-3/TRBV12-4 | CASSLSQNTEAFF